Each of the 24 T cell receptor beta chains below was sequenced from the same sample in a study of metastatic and nonmetastatic thyroid tumors. Using MiXCR, TCRdb re-called clones from the PCR reads. In the table there are about 40,000 clones, about 16% of which are singletons. No patient received treatment before thyroid surgery. Specimen: blood. These receptors originate from a female donor with papillary thyroid cancer or a benign thyroid nodule (not recorded which). Some clones in this sample may be carry-over from other donors' samples.

This clone was recorded at least ten times. The genes are TRBV18 and TRBJ1-1; weak D call: TRBD1 (5 bases). Germline V gives CDR1 KGHSH, CDR2 LQKENI. CDR3 length equals 12 residues. V gave up 5 bases and J gave up 5 bases, with 9 bases separating them. Here the CDR3 reads CASSRGGTEAFF. Written as DNA, the CDR3 is TGTGCCAGCTCAAGGGGTGGAACTGAAGCTTTCTTT.

V usage is TRBV7-9 and J usage is TRBJ2-6; D call uncertain. Germline-derived CDR1 and CDR2 are SEHNR and FQNEAQ (reference sequence). The CDR3 is 14 amino acids. Trimming pared 5 bases from V and 3 bases from J, leaving 8 bases between. This CDR3 reads CASSPGYGANVLTF. As DNA, the CDR3 is TGTGCCAGCAGCCCGGGTTATGGGGCCAACGTCCTGACTTTC.

This clone was counted at least ten times. The gene calls are TRBV20-1 and TRBJ1-5, with TRBD1 matching over 8 bases. The J segment lost 0 bases and the V segment lost 7 bases, leaving 2 bases of the junction unmatched. This CDR3 contains 13 residues. Germline lookup yields CDR1 DFQATT and CDR2 SNEGSKA (reference sequence). The CDR3 nucleotides read TGCAGTGGACAGGGGAATAGCAATCAGCCCCAGCATTTT. This codes for CSGQGNSNQPQHF.

This clone was detected many times. The gene calls are TRBV27 and TRBJ1-4, with no clear D. V lost 7 bases to trimming and J lost 8 bases, with 29 bases between them. The CDR3 has 18 residues. Per germline, CDR1 MNHEY and CDR2 SMNVEV (reference sequence). The CDR3, as DNA: TGTGCCAGCACCAATTCAGGAACTGGGCGCATCATTTGGGAAAAACTGTTTTTT. This sequence encodes CASTNSGTGRIIWEKLFF. Full variable domain (rest looked up from reference TRBV27 and TRBJ1-4): EAQVTQNPRYLITVTGKKLTVTCSQNMNHEYMSWYRQDPGLGLRQIYYSMNVEVTDKGDVPEGYKVSRKEKRNFPLILESPSPNQTSLYFCASTNSGTGRIIWEKLFFGSGTQLSVL.

V usage is TRBV2 and J usage is TRBJ2-3; D is unresolved. The CDR3 covers 16 residues. Germline V gene lookup returns CDR1 SNHLY and CDR2 FYNNEI. V shed 5 bases and J shed 2 bases, with 17 bases lying between them. DNA of the CDR3: TGTGCCAGCAGTTTTAGCAGGAAATCTCACACAGATACGCAGTATTTT. As protein: CASSFSRKSHTDTQYF. The whole variable domain, remainder taken from reference TRBV2 and TRBJ2-3, is EPEVTQTPSHQVTQMGQEVILRCVPISNHLYFYWYRQILGQKVEFLVSFYNNEISEKSEIFDDQFSVERPDGSNFTLKIRSTKLEDSAMYFCASSFSRKSHTDTQYFGPGTRLTVL.

This clone was recorded at least ten times. V gene TRBV10-3 combines with J gene TRBJ2-5, with TRBD2 as a possible D gene (6 bases). CDR1 is ENHRY and CDR2 is SYGVKD in the germline V gene. This CDR3 is built from 16 residues. Trimming took 0 bases from V and 2 from J, leaving 13 bases between them. The CDR3 spells CAISESSGPIQETQYF. CDR3 bases: TGTGCCATCAGTGAGTCGAGCGGGCCCATTCAAGAGACCCAGTACTTC.

Remarks on this clone: At one boundary the junction diverges from the germline segment, which might be a read error. The V gene is TRBV25-1, the J gene TRBJ2-5, with 8 bases aligning to TRBD1. The CDR3 is 17 residues long. Germline V gene data show CDR1 as MGHDK and CDR2 as SYGVNS. The CDR3 spells CAGSEYLGQGRQETQYF. CDR3 nucleotides: TGTGCCGGCAGTGAATACCTTGGACAGGGTAGGCAAGAGACCCAGTACTTC.

Ten or more counts support this clone. The V gene is TRBV7-2, the J gene TRBJ1-3, with TRBD1 as a possible D gene (5 bases). The V gene lost 4 bases and the J gene lost 4 bases, with 14 bases spanning the gap. The germline V gene encodes CDR1 SGHTA and CDR2 FQGNSA. This CDR3 spans 15 amino acids. Here the CDR3 DNA reads TGTGCCAGCAGCTCCAGGGTTGTAACCGGAAACACCATATATTTT. It is translated as CASSSRVVTGNTIYF.

This clone was counted ten times or more. The CDR3 sequence: CASSLRRPNEQFF. As DNA, the CDR3 is TGCGCCAGCAGCCTCCGACGGCCTAATGAGCAGTTCTTC. This rearrangement joins TRBV4-1 to TRBJ2-1; D gene ambiguous. The CDR3 length is 13 residues. Germline lookup yields CDR1 MGHRA and CDR2 YSYEKL. With 4 bases removed from V and 7 bases from J, the gap between germline ends came to 11 bases.

The rearrangement links TRBV20-1 to TRBJ1-2; D remains unclear. The germline gives CDR1 DFQATT, CDR2 SNEGSKA (reference sequence). The V end lost 3 bases, the J end lost 9 bases, and 20 bases lay between the germline ends. The CDR3 loop spans 14 amino acids. The DNA of the CDR3 is TGCAGTGCTAGCAATTTTGCGGAACTACGGTGCTACACCTTC. Translated: CSASNFAELRCYTF.

This clone is labeled as medium-sized. The chain carries TRBV7-2 and TRBJ2-1, with a possible D match to TRBD1 (6 bases). With 0 bases removed from V and 12 bases from J, the gap between germline ends came to 9 bases. Per the germline V gene, CDR1 is SGHTA and CDR2 is FQGNSA. This CDR3 spans 12 amino acids. In DNA form, the CDR3 reads TGTGCCAGCAGCTTAGCTCAGGGGTCGCAGTTCTTC. Its protein product is CASSLAQGSQFF.

This clone was counted at least ten times. This CDR3 reads CASSEGLAYNEQFF. CDR3 DNA: TGTGCCAGCAGTGAGGGACTAGCGTACAATGAGCAGTTCTTC. V usage is TRBV2 and J usage is TRBJ2-1; TRBD2 agrees at 10 bases. CDR1 and CDR2 from the germline V gene are SNHLY and FYNNEI. The CDR3 extends over 14 amino acids. V dropped 3 bases and J dropped 4; count of bases not matched to a gene: 0.

This clone has at least ten counts. The chain joins TRBV9 to TRBJ2-2; D is unresolved. The germline V gene has CDR1 SGDLS and CDR2 YYNGEE. This CDR3 has 14 residues. The V end was cut by 0 bases, the J end by 7 bases, with 10 bases between. The CDR3: CASSVVSSGGELFF. In nucleotides, the CDR3 is TGTGCCAGCAGCGTAGTCTCGTCCGGCGGGGAGCTGTTTTTT. The full variable domain, its missing parts supplied by reference TRBV9 and TRBJ2-2, is DSGVTQTPKHLITATGQRVTLRCSPRSGDLSVYWYQQSLDQGLQFLIQYYNGEERAKGNILERFSAQQFPDLHSELNLSSLELGDSALYFCASSVVSSGGELFFGEGSRLTVL.

V is TRBV11-1 and J is TRBJ2-1; 13 bases match TRBD2. The CDR3 consists of 17 residues. The ends lost 4 bases at V and 8 bases at J; junction bases unmatched: 11. The germline V gene encodes CDR1 SGHAT and CDR2 FQDESV (reference sequence). This CDR3 reads CASSSGTSGIKSDEQFF. In DNA form, the CDR3 reads TGTGCCAGCAGCTCTGGGACTAGCGGGATAAAAAGCGATGAGCAGTTCTTC.

This clone occurred many times. V is TRBV12-3 or TRBV12-4 and J is TRBJ1-1, with 8 nucleotides matching TRBD1. Trimming at V came to 5 bases and at J to 5 bases, leaving 7 bases not matched to a gene. The CDR3 covers 14 residues. The chain's CDR3 is CASSRTGWGTEAFF. The CDR3 nucleotides are TGTGCCAGCAGTAGGACAGGGTGGGGGACTGAAGCTTTCTTT.

As concerns this clone: The junction shows a germline mismatch at one end, possibly a read error. DNA for the CDR3: TGTGCCAGCAGTCCGGGAGGACACGGTAACTATTGCTACACCTTC. Its protein product is CASSPGGHGNYCYTF. This chain joins TRBV28 and TRBJ1-2, with a tentative D call TRBD1 (5 bases). From germline, CDR1 is MDHEN and CDR2 SYDVKM. This CDR3 spans 15 amino acids.

The rearrangement joins TRBV24-1 to TRBJ2-1; TRBD2 might be the D (6 bases). Trimming stripped 4 bases from V and 1 base from J, with 10 bases between. CDR3 size: 15 residues. The V gene's germline CDR1 is KGHDR and CDR2 SFDVKD. CDR3 loop: CATSEAGRSYNEQFF. The CDR3 DNA is TGTGCCACCAGTGAAGCAGGGAGGTCCTACAATGAGCAGTTCTTC.

This clone was seen only a few times. This may come from a read error, since a much larger clone is one base off. The V gene is TRBV5-6, the J gene TRBJ2-7; a possible D gene is TRBD1 (8 bases). Per germline, CDR1 SGHDT and CDR2 YYEEEE. The CDR3 runs to 14 residues. Trimming took off 6 bases at V and 6 bases at J, with 19 bases between the two ends. The CDR3 sequence: CASIKDRGGSEQYF. The CDR3 DNA sequence: TGTGCCAGCATTAAAGACAGGGGCGGGAGCGAGCAGTACTTC.

This clone has a count of ten or more. The V and J genes are TRBV6-4 and TRBJ1-5; 7 bases fit TRBD1. The CDR3 totals 16 residues. Trimming removed 3 bases from V and 4 bases from J; junction bases left unmatched: 9. Per the germline V gene, CDR1 is MRHNA and CDR2 is SNTAGT. CDR3 sequence (DNA): TGTGCCAGCAGTGAGGTTGACGGGACAGAAAATCAGCCCCAGCATTTT. This codes for CASSEVDGTENQPQHF.

Many counts were recorded for this clone. The J gene is TRBJ2-2, the V gene TRBV29-1, with D maybe TRBD2 (6 bases). CDR3 length: 14 amino acids. Trimming took off 0 bases at V and 6 bases at J, with 11 bases between the two ends. Germline loops: CDR1 SQVTM, CDR2 ANQGSEA. Written as DNA, the CDR3 is TGCAGCGTTGAAGACCCCAGGGAGGCCGGGGAGCTGTTTTTT. It encodes CSVEDPREAGELFF.

This clone was counted many times. The rearrangement links TRBV19 to TRBJ1-5; D unresolved. Trimming cost V 1 base and J 0 bases, with 7 bases left between them. The germline V gene encodes CDR1 LNHDA and CDR2 SQIVND (reference sequence). The CDR3 extends over 15 amino acids. The CDR3 DNA reads TGTGCCAGTAGTATAGGGCAGTATAGCAATCAGCCCCAGCATTTT. Translation gives CASSIGQYSNQPQHF. The complete variable domain, with remaining parts taken from reference TRBV19 and TRBJ1-5, reads DGGITQSPKYLFRKEGQNVTLSCEQNLNHDAMYWYRQDPGQGLRLIYYSQIVNDFQKGDIAEGYSVSREKKESFPLTVTSAQKNPTAFYLCASSIGQYSNQPQHFGDGTRLSIL.

This clone is deemed medium-sized. This chain joins TRBV12-3 or TRBV12-4 and TRBJ1-1, with TRBD1 identical over 10 bases. This CDR3 is built from 14 residues. V shed 5 bases, J shed 4 bases, and the junction held 4 bases outside the gene matches. The CDR3 is CASSLDRGITEAFF. The CDR3 DNA follows: TGTGCCAGCAGTCTGGACAGGGGGATCACTGAAGCTTTCTTT.

This clone was seen ten or more times. The chain recombines TRBV4-1 with TRBJ2-4; the D is unclear. The CDR3 has 14 residues. Trimming took 0 bases from V and 9 from J, leaving 12 bases between them. CDR1 and CDR2 from the germline V gene are MGHRA and YSYEKL. In nucleotides, the CDR3 is TGCGCCAGCAGCCAAGACGCACTGCTAGGCATTCAGTACTTC. Translated, it gives CASSQDALLGIQYF.

The chain is built from TRBV11-2 and TRBJ1-1; the D is unclear. Trimming pared 4 bases from V and 6 bases from J, leaving 15 bases between. Per the germline V gene, CDR1 is SGHAT and CDR2 is FQNNGV. The CDR3 has 14 residues. The DNA of the CDR3 is TGTGCCAGCAGCTCCCGGGCTGGAGGTGCTGAAGCTTTCTTT. This gives the protein CASSSRAGGAEAFF.